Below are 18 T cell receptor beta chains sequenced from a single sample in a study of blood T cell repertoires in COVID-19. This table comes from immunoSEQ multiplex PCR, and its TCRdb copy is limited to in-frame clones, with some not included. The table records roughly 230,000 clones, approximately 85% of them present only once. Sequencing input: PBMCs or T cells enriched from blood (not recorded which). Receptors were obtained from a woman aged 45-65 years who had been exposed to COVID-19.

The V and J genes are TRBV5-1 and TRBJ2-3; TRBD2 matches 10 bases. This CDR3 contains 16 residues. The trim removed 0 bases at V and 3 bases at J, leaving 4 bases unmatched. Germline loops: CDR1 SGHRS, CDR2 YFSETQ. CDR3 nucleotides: TGCGCCAGCAGCTTGGGACTACTAGCGGGGACAGATACGCAGTATTTT. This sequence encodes CASSLGLLAGTDTQYF.

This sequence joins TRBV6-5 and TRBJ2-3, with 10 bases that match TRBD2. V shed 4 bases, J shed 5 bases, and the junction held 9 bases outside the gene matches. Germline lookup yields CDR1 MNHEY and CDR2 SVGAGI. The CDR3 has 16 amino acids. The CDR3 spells CASSSQSGGAIDTQYF. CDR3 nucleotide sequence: TGTGCCAGCAGTTCCCAGAGCGGGGGGGCCATAGATACGCAGTATTTT.

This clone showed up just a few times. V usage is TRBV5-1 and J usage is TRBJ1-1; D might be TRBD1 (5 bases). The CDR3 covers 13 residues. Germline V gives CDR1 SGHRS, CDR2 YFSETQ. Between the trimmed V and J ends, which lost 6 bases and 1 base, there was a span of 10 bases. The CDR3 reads CASNSGGNTEAFF. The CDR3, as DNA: TGCGCCAGCAACAGCGGGGGGAACACTGAAGCTTTCTTT.

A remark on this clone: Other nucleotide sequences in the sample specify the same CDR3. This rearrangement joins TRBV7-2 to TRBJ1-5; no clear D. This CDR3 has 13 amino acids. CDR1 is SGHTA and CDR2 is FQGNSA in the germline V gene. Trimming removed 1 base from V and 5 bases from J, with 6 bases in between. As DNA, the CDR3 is TGTGCCAGCAGCTTAGTCTCTGATCAGCCCCAGCATTTT. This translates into CASSLVSDQPQHF.

The CDR3 reads CSAMTPEGYTF. The CDR3 DNA sequence: TGCAGCGCCATGACGCCGGAGGGCTACACCTTC. The V gene is TRBV29-1, the J gene TRBJ1-2; D gene unclear. Germline assignment: CDR1 SQVTM and CDR2 ANQGSEA. The CDR3 sequence is 11 residues long. Trimming took 7 bases from V and 8 from J, leaving 14 bases between them.

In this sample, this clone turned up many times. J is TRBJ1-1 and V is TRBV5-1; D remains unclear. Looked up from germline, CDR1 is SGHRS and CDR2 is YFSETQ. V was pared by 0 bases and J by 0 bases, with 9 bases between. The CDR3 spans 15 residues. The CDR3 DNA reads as TGCGCCAGCAGCTTGGGGGCAGCCTTGAACACTGAAGCTTTCTTT. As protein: CASSLGAALNTEAFF. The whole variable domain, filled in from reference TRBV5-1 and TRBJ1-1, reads KAGVTQTPRYLIKTRGQQVTLSCSPISGHRSVSWYQQTPGQGLQFLFEYFSETQRNKGNFPGRFSGRQFSNSRSEMNVSTLELGDSALYLCASSLGAALNTEAFFGQGTRLTVV.

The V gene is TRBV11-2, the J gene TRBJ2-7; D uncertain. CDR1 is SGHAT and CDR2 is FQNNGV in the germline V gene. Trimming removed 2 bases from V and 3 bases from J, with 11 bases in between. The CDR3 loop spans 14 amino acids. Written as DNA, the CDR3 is TGTGCCAGCAGCTTACTCAGCGATGGCTACGAGCAGTACTTC. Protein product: CASSLLSDGYEQYF.

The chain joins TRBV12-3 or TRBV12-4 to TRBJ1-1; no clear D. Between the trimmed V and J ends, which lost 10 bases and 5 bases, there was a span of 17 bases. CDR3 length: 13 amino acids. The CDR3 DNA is TGTGCCACCATGATCATAGGAGGGACTGAAGCTTTCTTT. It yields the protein CATMIIGGTEAFF.

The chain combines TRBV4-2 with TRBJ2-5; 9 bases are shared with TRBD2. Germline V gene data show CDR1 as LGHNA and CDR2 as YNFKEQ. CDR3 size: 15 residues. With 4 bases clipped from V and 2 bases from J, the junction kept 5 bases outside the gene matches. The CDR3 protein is CASSPLAGQQETQYF. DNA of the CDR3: TGTGCCAGCAGCCCTCTAGCGGGGCAACAAGAGACCCAGTACTTC.

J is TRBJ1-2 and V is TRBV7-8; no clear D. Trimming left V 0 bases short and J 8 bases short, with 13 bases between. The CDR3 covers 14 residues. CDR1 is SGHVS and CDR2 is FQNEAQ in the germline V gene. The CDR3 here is CASSLAGGIRGYTF. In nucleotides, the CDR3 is TGTGCCAGCAGCTTAGCAGGAGGAATTAGAGGCTACACCTTC.

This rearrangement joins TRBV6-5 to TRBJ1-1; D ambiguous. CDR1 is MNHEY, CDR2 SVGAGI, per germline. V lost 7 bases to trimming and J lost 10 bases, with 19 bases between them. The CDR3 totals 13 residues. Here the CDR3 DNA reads TGTGCCAGCAAACCCAGAGCGACGGGAGGAGCTTTCTTT. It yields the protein CASKPRATGGAFF.

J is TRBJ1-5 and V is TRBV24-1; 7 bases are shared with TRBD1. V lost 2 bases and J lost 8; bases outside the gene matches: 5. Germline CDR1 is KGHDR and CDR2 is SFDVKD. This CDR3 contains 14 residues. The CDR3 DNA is TGTGCCACCAGTGATTCACAGGGGTGGGAGCCCCAGCATTTT. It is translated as CATSDSQGWEPQHF.

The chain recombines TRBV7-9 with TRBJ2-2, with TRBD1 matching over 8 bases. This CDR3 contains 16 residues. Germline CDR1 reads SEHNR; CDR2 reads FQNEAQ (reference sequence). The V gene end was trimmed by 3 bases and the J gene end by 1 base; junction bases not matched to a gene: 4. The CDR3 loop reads CASSFPTGVNTGELFF. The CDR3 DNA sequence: TGTGCCAGCAGCTTTCCGACAGGGGTGAACACCGGGGAGCTGTTTTTT.

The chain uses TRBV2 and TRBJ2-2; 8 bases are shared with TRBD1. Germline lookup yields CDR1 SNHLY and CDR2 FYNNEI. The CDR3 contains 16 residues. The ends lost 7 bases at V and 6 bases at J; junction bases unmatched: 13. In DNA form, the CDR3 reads TGTGCCAGCAAGCTCGGGACAGGCCGCCGGGCCGGGGAGCTGTTTTTT. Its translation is CASKLGTGRRAGELFF.

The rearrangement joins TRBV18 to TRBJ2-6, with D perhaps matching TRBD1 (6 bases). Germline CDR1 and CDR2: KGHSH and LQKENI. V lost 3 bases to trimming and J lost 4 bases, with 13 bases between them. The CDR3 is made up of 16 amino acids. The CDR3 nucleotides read TGTGCCAGCTCACCCCTACAGGGTCCCGGGGCCAACGTCCTGACTTTC. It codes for CASSPLQGPGANVLTF.

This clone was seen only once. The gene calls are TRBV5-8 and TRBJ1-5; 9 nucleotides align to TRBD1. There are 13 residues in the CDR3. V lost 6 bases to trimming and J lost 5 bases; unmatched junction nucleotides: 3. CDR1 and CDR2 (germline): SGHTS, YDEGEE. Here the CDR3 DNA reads TGTGCCAGCAAGGGACAGGGATATCAGCCCCAGCATTTT. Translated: CASKGQGYQPQHF.

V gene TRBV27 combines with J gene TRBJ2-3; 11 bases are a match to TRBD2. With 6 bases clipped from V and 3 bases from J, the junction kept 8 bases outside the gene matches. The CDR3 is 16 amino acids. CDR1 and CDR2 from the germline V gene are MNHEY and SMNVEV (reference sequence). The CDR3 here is CASSLDSGGATDTQYF. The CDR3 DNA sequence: TGTGCCAGCAGCCTCGATAGCGGGGGGGCAACAGATACGCAGTATTTT.

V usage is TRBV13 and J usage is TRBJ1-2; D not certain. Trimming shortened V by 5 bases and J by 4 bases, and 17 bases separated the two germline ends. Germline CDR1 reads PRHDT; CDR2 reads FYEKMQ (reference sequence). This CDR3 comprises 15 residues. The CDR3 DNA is TGTGCCAGCAGCCCGAGAGGCCTCGAGGCCTATGGCTACACCTTC. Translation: CASSPRGLEAYGYTF.